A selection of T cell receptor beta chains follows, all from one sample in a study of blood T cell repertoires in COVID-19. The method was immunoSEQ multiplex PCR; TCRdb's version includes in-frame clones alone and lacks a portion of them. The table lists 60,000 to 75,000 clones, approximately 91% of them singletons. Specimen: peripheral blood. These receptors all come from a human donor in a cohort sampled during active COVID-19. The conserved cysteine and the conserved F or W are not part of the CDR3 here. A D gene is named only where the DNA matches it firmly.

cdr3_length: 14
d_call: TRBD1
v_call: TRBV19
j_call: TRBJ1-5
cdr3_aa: ASSIEVQGAFQPQH

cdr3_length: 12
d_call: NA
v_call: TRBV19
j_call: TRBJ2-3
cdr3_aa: ASSIIQFPDTQY

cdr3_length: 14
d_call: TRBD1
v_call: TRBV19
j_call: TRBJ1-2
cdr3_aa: ASSIAGTGGDYGYT

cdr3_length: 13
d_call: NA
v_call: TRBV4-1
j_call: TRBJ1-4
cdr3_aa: ASSTWAGTNEKLF

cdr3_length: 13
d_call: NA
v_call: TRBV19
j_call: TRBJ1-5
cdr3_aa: ASSNRDRGYQPQH

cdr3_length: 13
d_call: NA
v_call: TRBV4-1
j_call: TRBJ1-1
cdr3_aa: ASSQASGWNTEAF

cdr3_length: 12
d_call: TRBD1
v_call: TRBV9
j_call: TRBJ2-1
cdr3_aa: ASSAFTGADEQF

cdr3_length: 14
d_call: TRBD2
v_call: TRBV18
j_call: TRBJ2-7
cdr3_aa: ASSPPGGGSIHEQY

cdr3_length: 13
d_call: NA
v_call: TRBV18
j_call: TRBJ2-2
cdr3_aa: ASSPITGSGGELF

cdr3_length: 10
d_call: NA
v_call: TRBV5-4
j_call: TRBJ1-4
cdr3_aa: ASSRQDEKLF

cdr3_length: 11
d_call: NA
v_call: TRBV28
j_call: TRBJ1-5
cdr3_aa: ANGQSDNQPQH

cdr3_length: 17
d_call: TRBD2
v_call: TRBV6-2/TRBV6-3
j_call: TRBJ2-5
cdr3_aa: ASSWKGLSGRGFGETQY

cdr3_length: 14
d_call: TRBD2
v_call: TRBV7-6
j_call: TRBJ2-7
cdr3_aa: ASSPGGAGDSYEQY

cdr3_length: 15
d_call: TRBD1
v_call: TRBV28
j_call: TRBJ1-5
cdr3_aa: ASSAPDRDYSNQPQH

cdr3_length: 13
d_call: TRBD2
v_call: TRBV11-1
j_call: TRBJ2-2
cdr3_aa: ASSPGLAATGELF

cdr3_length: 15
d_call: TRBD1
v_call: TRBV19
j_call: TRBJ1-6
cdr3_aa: ASTTTHRGSWNSPLH

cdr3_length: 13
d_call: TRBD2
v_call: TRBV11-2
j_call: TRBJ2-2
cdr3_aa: ASSLDPLAVGELF

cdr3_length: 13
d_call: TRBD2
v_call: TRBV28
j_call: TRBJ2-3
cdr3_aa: ASSFPAGAADTQY

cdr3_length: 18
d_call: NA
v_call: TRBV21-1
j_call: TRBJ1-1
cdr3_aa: ASSSGADRGKGIMNTEAF

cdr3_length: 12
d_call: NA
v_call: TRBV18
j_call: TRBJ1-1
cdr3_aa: ASSRETNRDEAF

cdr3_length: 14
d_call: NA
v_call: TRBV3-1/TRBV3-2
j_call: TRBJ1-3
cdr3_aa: ASSQFSGGPGNTIY

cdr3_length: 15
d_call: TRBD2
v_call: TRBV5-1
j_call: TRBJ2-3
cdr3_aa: ASSLGTSQLITDTQY

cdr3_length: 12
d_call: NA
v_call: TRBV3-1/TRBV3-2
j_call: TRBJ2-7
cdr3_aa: ASSQGQVLGEQY

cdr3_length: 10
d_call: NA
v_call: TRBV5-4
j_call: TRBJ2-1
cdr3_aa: ASSLGLREQF

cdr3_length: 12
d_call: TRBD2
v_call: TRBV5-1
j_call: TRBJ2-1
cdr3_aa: ASGPAGDGDEQF

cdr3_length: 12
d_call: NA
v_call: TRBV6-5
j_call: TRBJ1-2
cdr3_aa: ASNSQTRGYGYT

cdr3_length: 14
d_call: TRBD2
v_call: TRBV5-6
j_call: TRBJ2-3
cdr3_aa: ASSLAGGLGADTQY

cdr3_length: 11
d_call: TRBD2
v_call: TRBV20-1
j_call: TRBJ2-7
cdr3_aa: SASAGVAYEQY

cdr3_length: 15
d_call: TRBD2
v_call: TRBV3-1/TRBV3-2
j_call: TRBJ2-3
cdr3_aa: ASSHAGGRIGTDTQY